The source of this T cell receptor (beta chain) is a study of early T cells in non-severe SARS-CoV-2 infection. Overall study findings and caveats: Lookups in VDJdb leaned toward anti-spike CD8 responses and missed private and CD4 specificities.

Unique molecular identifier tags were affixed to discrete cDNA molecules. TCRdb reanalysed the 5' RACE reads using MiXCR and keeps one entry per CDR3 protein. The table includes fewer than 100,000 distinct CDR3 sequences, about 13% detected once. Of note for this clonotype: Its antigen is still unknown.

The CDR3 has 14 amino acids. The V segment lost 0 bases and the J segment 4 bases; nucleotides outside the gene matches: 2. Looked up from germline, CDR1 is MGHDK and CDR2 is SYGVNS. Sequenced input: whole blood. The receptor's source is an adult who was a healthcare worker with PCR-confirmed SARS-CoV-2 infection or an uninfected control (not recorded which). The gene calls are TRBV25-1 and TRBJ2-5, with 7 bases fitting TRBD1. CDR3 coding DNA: TGTGCCAGCAGTGAATATAAGGGGGCAGAGACCCAGTACTTC. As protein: CASSEYKGAETQYF.